The next 8 T cell receptor beta chains were all read from a single sample in a study of OX40 agonist ivuxolimab in advanced cancers. Only in-frame clones appear in the TCRdb table, and some are missing; sequencing was by immunoSEQ multiplex PCR. The sample records about 46,000 clones, 82% being singletons. This specimen was CD4+ or CD8+ T cells sorted from blood, taken in a trial of the OX40 agonist ivuxolimab. Receptor source: an adult with an advanced solid tumor such as melanoma, head and neck, liver or kidney cancer.

This clone was seen a handful of times. The gene calls are TRBV5-8 and TRBJ2-7; 10 positions agree with TRBD1. CDR1 SGHTS and CDR2 YDEGEE come from the germline V gene. This CDR3 spans 16 amino acids. The trim removed 4 bases at V and 1 base at J, leaving 8 bases unmatched. CDR3 nucleotides: TGTGCCAGCAGCAAGGGACAGGGGACAGGGTCCTACGAGCAGTACTTC. It yields the protein CASSKGQGTGSYEQYF.

This chain links TRBV27 with TRBJ2-3; D gene unclear. CDR1 and CDR2 from the germline V gene are MNHEY and SMNVEV (reference sequence). Trimming took 3 bases from V and 4 from J, leaving 17 bases between them. The CDR3 sequence is 16 residues long. The CDR3, as DNA: TGTGCCAGCAGTTTGTGGACCGCGTATGGTCCAGATACGCAGTATTTT. Translation: CASSLWTAYGPDTQYF.

The J gene is TRBJ1-4, the V gene TRBV6-1; D remains ambiguous. The CDR3 is made up of 16 amino acids. The germline CDR1 and CDR2 sequences are MNHNS and SASEGT. V shed 1 base and J shed 0 bases, with 9 bases lying between them. The CDR3: CASSEGAIATNEKLFF. CDR3 DNA sequence: TGTGCCAGCAGTGAAGGGGCAATTGCAACTAATGAAAAACTGTTTTTT.

The chain carries TRBV12-5 and TRBJ1-3; 7 bases are shared with TRBD1. Germline assignment: CDR1 LGHNT and CDR2 FRNRAP. The ends lost 0 bases at V and 3 bases at J; junction bases unmatched: 5. There are 16 residues in the CDR3. Here the CDR3 DNA reads TGTGCTAGTGGTTTGGTCTCGACAGGGATTGGAAACACCATATATTTT. Protein sequence: CASGLVSTGIGNTIYF.

The chain employs TRBV25-1 and TRBJ2-5; tentatively, D is TRBD1 (5 bases). The CDR3 has 14 amino acids. V gave up 2 bases and J gave up 4 bases, with 11 bases separating them. Germline CDR1 reads MGHDK; CDR2 reads SYGVNS. CDR3: CASSEGRVGETQYF. In DNA, the CDR3 is TGTGCCAGCAGTGAAGGCAGGGTAGGAGAGACCCAGTACTTC. Using reference TRBV25-1 and TRBJ2-5 for the parts outside the CDR3, the full variable domain is EADIYQTPRYLVIGTGKKITLECSQTMGHDKMYWYQQDPGMELHLIHYSYGVNSTEKGDLSSESTVSRIRTEHFPLTLESARPSHTSQYLCASSEGRVGETQYFGPGTRLLVL.

V usage is TRBV19 and J usage is TRBJ2-1, with 10 nucleotides matching TRBD2. Germline CDR1 and CDR2: LNHDA and SQIVND (reference sequence). The CDR3 covers 17 residues. J lost 8 bases, V lost 5 bases, and 15 bases had no gene match. The DNA for the CDR3 is TGTGCCAGTAGTCCCGAGGAGCGGGGGGGGAGACGAGATGAGCAGTTCTTC. Its protein product is CASSPEERGGRRDEQFF. The variable domain in full, with the rest retrieved from reference TRBV19 and TRBJ2-1, is DGGITQSPKYLFRKEGQNVTLSCEQNLNHDAMYWYRQDPGQGLRLIYYSQIVNDFQKGDIAEGYSVSREKKESFPLTVTSAQKNPTAFYLCASSPEERGGRRDEQFFGPGTRLTVL.

The chain uses TRBV27 and TRBJ1-1; D call uncertain. The CDR3 runs 13 residues. In germline, CDR1 is MNHEY, CDR2 SMNVEV (reference sequence). V lost 3 bases to trimming and J lost 1 base, with 6 bases between them. CDR3 DNA sequence: TGTGCCAGCAGTTTTAGGGAGAACACTGAAGCTTTCTTT. Translation: CASSFRENTEAFF.

The rearrangement uses TRBV30 and TRBJ1-1; D is unresolved. The V end lost 4 bases, the J end lost 7 bases, and 16 bases lay between the germline ends. Germline V gene sequence: CDR1 GTSNPN, CDR2 SVGIG (reference sequence). The length of the CDR3 is 13 residues. The CDR3 bases are TGTGCCTGGACTTCAAACGCAAGGTTTGAAGCTTTCTTT. This sequence encodes CAWTSNARFEAFF.